This T cell receptor beta chain was obtained from a study of blood T cell repertoires in COVID-19. The assay was immunoSEQ multiplex PCR, and TCRdb's table has in-frame clones only and misses some. The data contain roughly 43,000 clones, less than 70% of them singletons. Germline V CDR1 and CDR2: MGHRA, YSYEKL. V lost 4 bases, J lost 3 bases, and 11 bases lay in between. The CDR3 length is 14 residues. Material: peripheral blood. The sequence was obtained from a man aged 80 or over with acute or convalescent COVID-19. The chain has TRBV4-1 and TRBJ2-3; D is possibly TRBD2 (6 bases). The CDR3 bases are TGCGCCAGCAGCCTCGTGGGGGGAACAGATACGCAGTATTTT. This translates into CASSLVGGTDTQYF.